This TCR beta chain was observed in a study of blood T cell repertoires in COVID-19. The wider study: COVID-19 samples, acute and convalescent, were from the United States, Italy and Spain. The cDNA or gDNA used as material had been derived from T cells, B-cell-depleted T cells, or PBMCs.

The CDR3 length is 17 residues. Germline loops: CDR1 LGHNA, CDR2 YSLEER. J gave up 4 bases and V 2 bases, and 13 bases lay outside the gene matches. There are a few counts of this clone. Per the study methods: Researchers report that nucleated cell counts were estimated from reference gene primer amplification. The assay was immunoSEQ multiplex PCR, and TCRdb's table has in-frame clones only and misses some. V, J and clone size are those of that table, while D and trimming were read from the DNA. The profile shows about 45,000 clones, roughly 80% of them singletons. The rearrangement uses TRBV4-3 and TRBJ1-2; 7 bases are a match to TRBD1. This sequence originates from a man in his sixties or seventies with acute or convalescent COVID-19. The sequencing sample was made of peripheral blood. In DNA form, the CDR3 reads TGCGCCAGCAGCCAATCCCTAAACGACAGGGCCCTCTATGGCTACACCTTC. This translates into CASSQSLNDRALYGYTF.